This T cell receptor (beta chain) was identified in a study of cytomegalovirus exposure and HLA in healthy donors. Comments on this clone: Its antigen is undetermined.

PCR involved 60 Vbeta and 13 Jbeta primers. Generated by immunoSEQ multiplex PCR, the TCRdb table keeps only in-frame clones and is missing some. The sample shows 100,000 to 150,000 clones, about 74% of them seen only once. J gave up 2 bases and V 6 bases, and 11 bases lay outside the gene matches. The CDR3 has 16 amino acids. Per germline, CDR1 MDHEN and CDR2 SYDVKM. Study-wide results and limits: V- and J-gene trimming of TCR beta was linked (in a later analysis) to a missense DCLRE1C variant. TCR beta V segments were, for the most part, productive about 87% or about 30% of the time in an earlier analysis.

Input material: PBMCs. The chain carries TRBV28 and TRBJ2-7, with 9 bases that match TRBD1. This clonotype originated in a man between 35 and 55 years old in good health and CMV-seropositive. CDR3 bases: TGTGCCAGCAGGAACACCAATGACAGGGGGGCCTACGAGCAGTACTTC. Its translation: CASRNTNDRGAYEQYF. Full variable domain (missing parts from reference TRBV28 and TRBJ2-7): DVKVTQSSRYLVKRTGEKVFLECVQDMDHENMFWYRQDPGLGLRLIYFSYDVKMKEKGDIPEGYSVSREKKERFSLILESASTNQTSMYLCASRNTNDRGAYEQYFGPGTRLTVT.